This TCR beta chain was sequenced in a study of OX40 agonist ivuxolimab in advanced cancers. In terms of the full investigation: The costimulatory receptor OX40 (CD134) was targeted by ivuxolimab, a fully human IgG2 agonistic monoclonal antibody. Three dose-escalation patients achieved partial responses, one with hepatocellular carcinoma and two with cutaneous melanoma. The monotherapy dose-escalation portion (N = 52 patients) of the phase I ivuxolimab trial is reported in the paper. The dose-escalation cohort was almost 85% male with a mean age of about 54 years, ranging from roughly 23 to 79. Of the roughly 52 dose-escalation patients, hepatocellular carcinoma was present in about 19, melanoma in some 15, renal cell carcinoma in 9 and head and neck cancer in 9. Prior anti-PD-1, anti-PD-L1 or anti-CTLA-4 therapy was permitted, and approximately 41% of dose-escalation patients had received checkpoint inhibitors. Intravenous ivuxolimab was administered to patients every 2 weeks at six dose levels: 0.01, 0.1, 0.3, 1.5, 3 and 10 mg/kg. The purpose of peripheral TCRbeta sequencing was to test whether ivuxolimab changed TCR sequence diversity and led to clonal T-cell expansion. The investigation overall reported the following: In the 0.1-3.0 mg/kg groups, partial responders had among the lowest normalized peripheral clonal expansion, particularly in CD8+ T cells. The antigen specificity of the clonally expanded peripheral T cells was not determined. Clonal expansion of both CD4+ and CD8+ blood T cells was observed from baseline to week 6 at doses 0.1 to 3.0 mg/kg. Low levels of normalized T-cell clonal expansion were also seen in some patients who did not respond. After ivuxolimab, CD8+ T cells had more expanded clones than CD4+ T cells on average.

Patients with autoimmune disease history or receiving systemic immunosuppression were excluded from the trial. Peripheral blood for TCR sequencing was collected from all dose cohorts at baseline, on cycle 4 day 1, and on cycle 7 day 1. Samples came from an open-label, multicenter, first-in-human phase I dose-escalation trial of ivuxolimab. The trial enrolled adults with locally advanced or metastatic head and neck squamous cell, hepatocellular, melanoma or renal cell carcinoma. CD4+ and CD8+ T cells were sorted separately from peripheral blood before TCR sequencing. As for this clone: There is no known antigen for this receptor. No qualities accompany the bases; no much larger clone lies one base away.

Genomic DNA was isolated from the sorted cells so that the TCRbeta CDR3 region could be sequenced. TCRbeta CDR3 regions were sequenced using the immunoSEQ Assay. TCRdb retrieved this table from immuneACCESS and kept in-frame rearrangements only. Not all clones are present; in checked studies, unresolved V genes account for under half, and no reason is known for the remainder. This sample holds around 15,000 clones; 75% to 95% were observed only once. The ten largest account for approximately 30% of the sample. The germline V gene (reference sequence) specifies MNHEY as CDR1 and SMNVEV as CDR2. V is reduced by 6 bases and J by 3 bases, leaving a spacing of 12 bases between them. The CDR3 contains 13 residues, cysteine and phenylalanine counted. Only the CDR3 DNA is retained, 39 bases long and in frame from the first base.

The chain is encoded by TRBV27 joined to TRBJ2-7; too little of a D gene remains to name it. The material sequenced was CD4+ or CD8+ T cells sorted from blood, taken in a trial of the OX40 agonist ivuxolimab. The receptor comes from an adult with an advanced solid tumor such as melanoma, head and neck, liver or kidney cancer. The DNA sequence is given as TGTGCCAGCAGCCAAGCAGAGAGCTACGAGCAGTACTTC. Its product reads: CASSQAESYEQYF.